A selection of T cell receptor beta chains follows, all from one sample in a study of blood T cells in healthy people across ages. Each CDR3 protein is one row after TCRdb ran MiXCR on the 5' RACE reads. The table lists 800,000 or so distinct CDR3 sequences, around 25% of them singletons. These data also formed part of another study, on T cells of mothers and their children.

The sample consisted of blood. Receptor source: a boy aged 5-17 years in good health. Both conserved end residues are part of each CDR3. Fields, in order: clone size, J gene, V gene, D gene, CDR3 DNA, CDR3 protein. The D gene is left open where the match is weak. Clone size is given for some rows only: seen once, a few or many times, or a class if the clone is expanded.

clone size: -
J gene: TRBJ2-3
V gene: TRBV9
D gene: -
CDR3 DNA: TGTGCCAGCAGCGTAGGGGAGGAGGCAGATACGCAGTATTTT
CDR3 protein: CASSVGEEADTQYF

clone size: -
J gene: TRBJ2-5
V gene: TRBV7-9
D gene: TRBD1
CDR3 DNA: TGTGCCAGCAGCTTAGAGCCCGGCGGACAGGTTGGCCTGGTGGCCCAGTACTTC
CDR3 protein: CASSLEPGGQVGLVAQYF

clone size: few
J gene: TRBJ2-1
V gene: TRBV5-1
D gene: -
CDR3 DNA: TGCGCCAGCAGCTTGGGGCAGGGGACCAGGTCTAGAGGTAATGAGCAGTTCTTC
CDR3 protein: CASSLGQGTRSRGNEQFF

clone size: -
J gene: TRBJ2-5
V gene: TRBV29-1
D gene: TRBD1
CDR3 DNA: TGCAGCGTTCCCAGGGGGCGCGGAGAGACCCAGTACTTC
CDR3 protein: CSVPRGRGETQYF

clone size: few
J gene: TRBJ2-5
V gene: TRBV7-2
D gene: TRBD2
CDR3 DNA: TGTGCCAGCAGCTCTCAATGGACTAGCGGAAACTCACGGAAGCAGTACTTC
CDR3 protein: CASSSQWTSGNSRKQYF

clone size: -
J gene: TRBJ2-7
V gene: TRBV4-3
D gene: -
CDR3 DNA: TGCGCCAGCAGCCAAGATGACCGAGCCTACGAGCAGTACTTC
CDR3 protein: CASSQDDRAYEQYF

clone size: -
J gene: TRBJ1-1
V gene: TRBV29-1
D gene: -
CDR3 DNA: TGCAGCGTACCTGGGAGGAACACTGAAGCTTTCTTT
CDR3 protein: CSVPGRNTEAFF

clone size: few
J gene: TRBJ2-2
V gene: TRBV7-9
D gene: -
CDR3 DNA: TGTGCCAGCATCGAGGCAGCGGGGGAGCTGTTTTTT
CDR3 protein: CASIEAAGELFF

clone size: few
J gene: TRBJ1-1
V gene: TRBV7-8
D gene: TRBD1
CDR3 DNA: TGTGCCCGCAGCTTAGCCAGACAGGGGGAAAACACTGAAGCTTTCTTT
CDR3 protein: CARSLARQGENTEAFF

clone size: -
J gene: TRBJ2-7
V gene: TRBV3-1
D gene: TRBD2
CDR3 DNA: TGTGCCAGCAGCCAAGATACTAGCGGGGGGCACCCCTACGAGCAGTACTTC
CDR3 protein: CASSQDTSGGHPYEQYF

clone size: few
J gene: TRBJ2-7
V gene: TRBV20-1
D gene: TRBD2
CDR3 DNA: TGCAGTGCTAGAGACCTGGGACTAGCGGGCTACGAGCAGTACTTC
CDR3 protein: CSARDLGLAGYEQYF

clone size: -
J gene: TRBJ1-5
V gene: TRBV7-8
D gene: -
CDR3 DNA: TGTGCCAGCAGCTCAACAGGGAGGAGTCGCAATCAGCCCCAGCATTTT
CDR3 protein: CASSSTGRSRNQPQHF

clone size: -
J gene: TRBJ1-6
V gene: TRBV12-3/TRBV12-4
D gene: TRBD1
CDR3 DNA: TGTGCCAGCAGTTCATCCGGGACAGAGAATTCACCCCTCCACTTT
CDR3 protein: CASSSSGTENSPLHF

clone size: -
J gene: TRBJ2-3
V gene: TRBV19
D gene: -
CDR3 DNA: TGTGCCAGTAGCGCTGCCTTTAGCACAGATACGCAGTATTTT
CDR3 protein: CASSAAFSTDTQYF

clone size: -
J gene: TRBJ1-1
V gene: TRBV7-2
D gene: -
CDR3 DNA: TGTGCCAGCAGCTCCCAGGGGTACACTGAAGCTTTCTTT
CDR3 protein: CASSSQGYTEAFF

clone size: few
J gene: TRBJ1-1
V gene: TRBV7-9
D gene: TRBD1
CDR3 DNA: TGTGCCAGCAGCCCCCGACAGGGAAAGAACACTGAAGCTTTCTTT
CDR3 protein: CASSPRQGKNTEAFF